This T cell receptor beta chain was captured by sequencing in a study of cytotoxic CD8 clonotypes in ibrutinib-treated CLL. The study, taken as a whole, reports: Stable or contracted on treatment, public clonotypes were also uncommon.

Concerning this clone: What it binds is not known.

Germline loops: CDR1 KGHSH, CDR2 LQKENI. V lost 2 bases to trimming and J lost 0 bases, with 11 bases between them. The CDR3 is 16 amino acids. Assay: immunoSEQ multiplex PCR; the TCRdb copy retains only in-frame clones and omits some. Here the sample spans around 92,000 clones, 60% to 80% being singletons. This receptor was obtained from a human donor with chronic lymphocytic leukemia. This rearrangement joins TRBV18 to TRBJ2-4, with a possible D match to TRBD2 (6 bases). The specimen was PBMCs, collected after 24 months of ibrutinib treatment. The CDR3 loop is CASSPTSTRAKNIQYF. DNA for the CDR3: TGTGCCAGCTCACCAACTAGCACACGAGCCAAAAACATTCAGTACTTC.